The T cell receptor beta chain described here comes from a study of blood T cells in healthy people across ages. Study-wide findings and caveats: Donors of long life had a larger count of naive CD4+ cells and greater diversity than aged donors.

Donors were healthy Caucasian individuals from Russia aged about 6 to 100. PBMCs were isolated at a quantity of at least 6 million per sample. RNA extraction gave at least 5 micrograms of total RNA per sample. V was shortened by 4 bases and J by 2 bases, with 16 bases between the two germline ends. Per germline, CDR1 SGHVS and CDR2 FNYEAQ. CDR3 length equals 16 residues. This clonotype was found a few times. Its antigen is unidentified. For the second PCR, which ran for about 7 to 11 cycles, a sample-barcoded 5' primer and a J-beta primer mix were used. TCRdb redid the calling of the 5' RACE reads with MiXCR, one entry per CDR3 protein. The sample contains about 1 million distinct CDR3 sequences, roughly 45% of which appear only once.

The chain uses TRBV7-6 and TRBJ2-3; D is tentatively TRBD1 or TRBD2 (5 bases each). Sequenced: blood. The origin of this receptor is a woman aged 60-70 years in good health. The chain's CDR3 is CASSSDLRDVTDTQYF. CDR3 bases: TGTGCCAGCAGCTCAGACCTCCGGGACGTCACAGATACGCAGTATTTT.